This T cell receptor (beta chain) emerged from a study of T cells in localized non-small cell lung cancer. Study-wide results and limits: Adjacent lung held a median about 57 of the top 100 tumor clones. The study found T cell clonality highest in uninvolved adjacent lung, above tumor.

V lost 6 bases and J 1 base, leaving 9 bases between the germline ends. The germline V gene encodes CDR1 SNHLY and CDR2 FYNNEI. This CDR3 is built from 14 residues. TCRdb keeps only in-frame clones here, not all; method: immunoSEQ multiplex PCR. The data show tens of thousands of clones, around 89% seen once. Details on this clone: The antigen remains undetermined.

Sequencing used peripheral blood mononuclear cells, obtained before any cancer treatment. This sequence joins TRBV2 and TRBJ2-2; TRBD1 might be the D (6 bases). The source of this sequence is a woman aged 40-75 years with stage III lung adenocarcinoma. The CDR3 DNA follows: TGTGCCAGCAGGGACAGCCTGAACACCGGGGAGCTGTTTTTT. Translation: CASRDSLNTGELFF.